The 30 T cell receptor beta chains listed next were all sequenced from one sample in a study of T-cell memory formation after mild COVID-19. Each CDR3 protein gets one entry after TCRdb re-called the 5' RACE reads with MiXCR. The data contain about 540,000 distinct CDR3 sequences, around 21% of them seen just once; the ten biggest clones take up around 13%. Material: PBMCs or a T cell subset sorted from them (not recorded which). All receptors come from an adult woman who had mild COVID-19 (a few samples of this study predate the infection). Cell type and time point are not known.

The CDR3 DNA reads as TGTGCCAGCAGCTTCCCCGCAGGGCGGGAGACCCAGTACTTC. Its protein is CASSFPAGRETQYF. The V gene is TRBV7-9, the J gene TRBJ2-5, with D possibly being TRBD1 (5 bases). The V gene's germline CDR1 is SEHNR and CDR2 FQNEAQ (reference sequence). This CDR3 comprises 14 residues. Trimming shortened V by 3 bases and J by 5 bases, and 13 bases separated the two germline ends.

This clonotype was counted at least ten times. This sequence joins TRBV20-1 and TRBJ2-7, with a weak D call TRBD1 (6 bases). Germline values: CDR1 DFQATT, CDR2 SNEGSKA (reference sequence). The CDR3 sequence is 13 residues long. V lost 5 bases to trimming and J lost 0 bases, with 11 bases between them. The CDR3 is CSAWDTNSYEQYF. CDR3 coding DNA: TGCAGTGCTTGGGACACTAACTCCTACGAGCAGTACTTC.

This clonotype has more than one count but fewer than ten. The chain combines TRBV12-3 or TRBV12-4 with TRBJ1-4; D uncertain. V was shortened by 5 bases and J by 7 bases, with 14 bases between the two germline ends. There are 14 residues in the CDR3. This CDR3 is CASSHAGSGEKLFF. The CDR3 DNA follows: TGTGCCAGCAGTCACGCCGGGAGCGGTGAAAAACTGTTTTTT.

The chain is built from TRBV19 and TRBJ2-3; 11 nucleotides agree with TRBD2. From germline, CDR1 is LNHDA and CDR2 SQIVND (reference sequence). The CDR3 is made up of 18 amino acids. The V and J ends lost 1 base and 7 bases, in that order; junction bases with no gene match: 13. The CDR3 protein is CASSIGDDSGRALHTQYF. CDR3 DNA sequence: TGTGCCAGTAGTATAGGGGACGATAGCGGGAGGGCCCTTCATACGCAGTATTTT.

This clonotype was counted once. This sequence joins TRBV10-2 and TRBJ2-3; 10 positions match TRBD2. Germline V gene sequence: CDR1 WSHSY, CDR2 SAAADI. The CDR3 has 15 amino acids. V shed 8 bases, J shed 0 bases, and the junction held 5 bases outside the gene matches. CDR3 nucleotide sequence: TGCGCCAGCGCCCATAGCGGGGGGAGCACAGATACGCAGTATTTT. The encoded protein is CASAHSGGSTDTQYF.

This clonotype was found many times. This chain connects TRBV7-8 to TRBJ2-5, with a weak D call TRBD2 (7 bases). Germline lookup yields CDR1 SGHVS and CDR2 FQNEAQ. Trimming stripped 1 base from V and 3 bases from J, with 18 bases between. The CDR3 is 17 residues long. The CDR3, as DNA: TGTGCCAGCAGCTTAGGCCGGGGGCTAGCGGCTAAAGAGACCCAGTACTTC. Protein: CASSLGRGLAAKETQYF.

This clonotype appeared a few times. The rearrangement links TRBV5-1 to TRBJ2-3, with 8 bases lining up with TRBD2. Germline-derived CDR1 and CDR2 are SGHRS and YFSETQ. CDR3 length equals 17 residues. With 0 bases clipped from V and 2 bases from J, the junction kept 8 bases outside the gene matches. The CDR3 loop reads CASSLGVFSGDTDTQYF. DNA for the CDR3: TGCGCCAGCAGCTTGGGTGTCTTTAGCGGGGACACAGATACGCAGTATTTT.

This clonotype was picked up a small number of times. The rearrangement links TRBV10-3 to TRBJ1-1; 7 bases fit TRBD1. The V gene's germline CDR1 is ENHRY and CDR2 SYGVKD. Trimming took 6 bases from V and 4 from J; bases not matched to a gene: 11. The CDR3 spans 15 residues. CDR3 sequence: CAIRSTQGFRTEAFF. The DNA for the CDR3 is TGTGCCATCAGATCGACACAGGGGTTCCGCACTGAAGCTTTCTTT.

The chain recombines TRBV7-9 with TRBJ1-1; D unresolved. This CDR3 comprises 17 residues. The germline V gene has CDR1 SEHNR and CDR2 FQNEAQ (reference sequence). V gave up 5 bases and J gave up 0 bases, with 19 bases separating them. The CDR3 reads CASSPEAAGVMNTEAFF. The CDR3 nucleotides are TGTGCCAGCAGCCCTGAGGCGGCGGGCGTCATGAACACTGAAGCTTTCTTT.

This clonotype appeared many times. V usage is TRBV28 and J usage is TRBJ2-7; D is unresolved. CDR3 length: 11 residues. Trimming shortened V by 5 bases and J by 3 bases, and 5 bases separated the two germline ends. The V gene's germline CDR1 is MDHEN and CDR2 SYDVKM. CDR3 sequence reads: CASSTYYEQYF. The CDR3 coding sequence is TGTGCCAGCAGTACATACTACGAGCAGTACTTC.

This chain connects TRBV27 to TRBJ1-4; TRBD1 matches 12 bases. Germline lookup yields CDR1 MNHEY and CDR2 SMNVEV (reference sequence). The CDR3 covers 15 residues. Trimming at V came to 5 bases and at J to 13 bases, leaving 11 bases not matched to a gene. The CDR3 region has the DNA TGTGCCAGCAGTCCGTGGGACAGGGGGCCTGGCGGACTGTTTTTT. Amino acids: CASSPWDRGPGGLFF.

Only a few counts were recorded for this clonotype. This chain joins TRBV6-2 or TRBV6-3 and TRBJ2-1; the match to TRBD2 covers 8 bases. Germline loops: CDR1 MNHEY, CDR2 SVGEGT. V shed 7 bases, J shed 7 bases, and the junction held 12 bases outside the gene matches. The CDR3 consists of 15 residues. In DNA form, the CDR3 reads TGTGCCAGCACCGAGCTAGCGGGTGTAGGTAATGAGCAGTTCTTC. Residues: CASTELAGVGNEQFF.

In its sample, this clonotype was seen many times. The CDR3 region is CAISDQTGELFF. The CDR3 DNA follows: TGTGCCATCAGTGATCAGACCGGGGAGCTGTTTTTT. J is TRBJ2-2 and V is TRBV10-3; D ambiguous. This CDR3 spans 12 amino acids. V was clipped by 3 bases and J by 5 bases, with 4 bases between them. Germline V gives CDR1 ENHRY, CDR2 SYGVKD.

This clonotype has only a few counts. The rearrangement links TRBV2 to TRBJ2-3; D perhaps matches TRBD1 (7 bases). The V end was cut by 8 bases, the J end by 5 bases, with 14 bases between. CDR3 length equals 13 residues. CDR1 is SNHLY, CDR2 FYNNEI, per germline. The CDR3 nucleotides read TGTGCCAGCCAGGGGGGAGGAGGAGATACGCAGTATTTT. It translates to CASQGGGGDTQYF.

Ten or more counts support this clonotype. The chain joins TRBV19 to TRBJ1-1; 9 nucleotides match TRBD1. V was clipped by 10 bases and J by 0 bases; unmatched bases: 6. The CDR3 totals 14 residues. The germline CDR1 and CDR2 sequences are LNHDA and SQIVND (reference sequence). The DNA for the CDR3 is TGTGCCACCGGGACAGGGCGGATGAACACTGAAGCTTTCTTT. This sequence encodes CATGTGRMNTEAFF.

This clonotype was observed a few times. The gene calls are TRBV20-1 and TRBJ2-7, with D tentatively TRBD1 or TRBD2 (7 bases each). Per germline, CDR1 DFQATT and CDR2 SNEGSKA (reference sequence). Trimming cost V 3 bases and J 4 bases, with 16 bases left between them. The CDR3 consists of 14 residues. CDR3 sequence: CSARWPGGGYEQYF. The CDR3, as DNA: TGCAGTGCTAGGTGGCCAGGGGGAGGGTACGAGCAGTACTTC.

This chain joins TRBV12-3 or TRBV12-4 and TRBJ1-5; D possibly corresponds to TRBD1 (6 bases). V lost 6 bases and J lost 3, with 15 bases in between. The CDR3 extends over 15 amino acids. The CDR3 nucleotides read TGTGCCAGCAGCATAGGACAGATGCCCAATCAGCCCCAGCATTTT. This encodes CASSIGQMPNQPQHF.

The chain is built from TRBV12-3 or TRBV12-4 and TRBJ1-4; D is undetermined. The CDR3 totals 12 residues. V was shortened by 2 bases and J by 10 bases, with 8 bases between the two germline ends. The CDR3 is CASSLNVAKLFF. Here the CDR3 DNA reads TGTGCCAGCAGTTTAAACGTGGCAAAACTGTTTTTT.

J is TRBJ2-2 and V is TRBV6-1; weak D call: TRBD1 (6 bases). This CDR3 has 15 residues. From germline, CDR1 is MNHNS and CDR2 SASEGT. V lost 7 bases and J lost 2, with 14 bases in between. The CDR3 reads CASTTGQPNTGELFF. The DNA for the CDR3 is TGTGCCAGCACTACAGGGCAGCCCAACACCGGGGAGCTGTTTTTT.

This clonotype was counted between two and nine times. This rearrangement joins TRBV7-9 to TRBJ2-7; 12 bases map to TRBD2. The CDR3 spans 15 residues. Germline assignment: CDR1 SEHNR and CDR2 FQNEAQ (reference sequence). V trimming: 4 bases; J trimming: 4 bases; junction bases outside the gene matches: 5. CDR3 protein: CASSSRLAGVYEQYF. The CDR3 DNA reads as TGTGCCAGCAGCTCTCGACTAGCGGGAGTTTACGAGCAGTACTTC. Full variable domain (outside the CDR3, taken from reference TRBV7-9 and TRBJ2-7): DTGVSQNPRHKITKRGQNVTFRCDPISEHNRLYWYRQTLGQGPEFLTYFQNEAQLEKSRLLSDRFSAERPKGSFSTLEIQRTEQGDSAMYLCASSSRLAGVYEQYFGPGTRLTVT.

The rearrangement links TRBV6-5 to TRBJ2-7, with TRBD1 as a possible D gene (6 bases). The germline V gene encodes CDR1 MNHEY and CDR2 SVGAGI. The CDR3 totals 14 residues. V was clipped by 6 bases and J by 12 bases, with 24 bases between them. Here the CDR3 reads CASSRNAGTTRPYF. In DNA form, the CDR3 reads TGTGCCAGCAGCCGAAACGCCGGGACAACTAGGCCGTACTTC.

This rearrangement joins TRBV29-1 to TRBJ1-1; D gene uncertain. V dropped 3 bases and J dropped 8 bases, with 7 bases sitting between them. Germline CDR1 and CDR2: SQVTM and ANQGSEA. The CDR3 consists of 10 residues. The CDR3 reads CSVEVVEAFF. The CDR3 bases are TGCAGCGTTGAGGTAGTGGAAGCTTTCTTT. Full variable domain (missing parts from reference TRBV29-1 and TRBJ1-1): SAVISQKPSRDICQRGTSLTIQCQVDSQVTMMFWYRQQPGQSLTLIATANQGSEATYESGFVIDKFPISRPNLTFSTLTVSNMSPEDSSIYLCSVEVVEAFFGQGTRLTVV.

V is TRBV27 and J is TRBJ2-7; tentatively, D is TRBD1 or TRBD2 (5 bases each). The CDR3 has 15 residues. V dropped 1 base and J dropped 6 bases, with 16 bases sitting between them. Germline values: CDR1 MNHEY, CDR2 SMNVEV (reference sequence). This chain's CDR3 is CASSLFSGPLGEQYF. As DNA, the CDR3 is TGTGCCAGCAGTTTATTCTCGGGGCCACTGGGCGAGCAGTACTTC.

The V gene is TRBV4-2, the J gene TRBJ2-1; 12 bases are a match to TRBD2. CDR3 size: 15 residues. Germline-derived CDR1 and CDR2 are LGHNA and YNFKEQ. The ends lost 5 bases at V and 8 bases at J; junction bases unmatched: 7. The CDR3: CASSSTTSGSHEQFF. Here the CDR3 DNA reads TGTGCCAGCAGCTCGACGACTAGCGGGAGCCATGAGCAGTTCTTC.

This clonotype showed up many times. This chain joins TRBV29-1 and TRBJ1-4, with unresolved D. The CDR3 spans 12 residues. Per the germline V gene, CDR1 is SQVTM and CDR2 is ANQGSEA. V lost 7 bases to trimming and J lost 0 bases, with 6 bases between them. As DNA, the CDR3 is TGCAGCGGGGCAACAACTAATGAAAAACTGTTTTTT. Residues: CSGATTNEKLFF. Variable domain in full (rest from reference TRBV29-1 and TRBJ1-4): SAVISQKPSRDICQRGTSLTIQCQVDSQVTMMFWYRQQPGQSLTLIATANQGSEATYESGFVIDKFPISRPNLTFSTLTVSNMSPEDSSIYLCSGATTNEKLFFGSGTQLSVL.

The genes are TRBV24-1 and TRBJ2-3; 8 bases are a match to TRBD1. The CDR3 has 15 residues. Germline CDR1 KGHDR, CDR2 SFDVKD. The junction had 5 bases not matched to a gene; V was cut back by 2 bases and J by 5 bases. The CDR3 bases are TGTGCCACCAGTGATTCGTCAGGGGGCGTAGATACGCAGTATTTT. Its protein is CATSDSSGGVDTQYF.

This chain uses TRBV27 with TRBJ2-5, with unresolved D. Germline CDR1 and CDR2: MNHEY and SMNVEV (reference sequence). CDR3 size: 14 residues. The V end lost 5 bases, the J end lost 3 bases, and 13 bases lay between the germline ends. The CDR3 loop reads CASSPAHLEETQYF. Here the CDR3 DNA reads TGTGCCAGCAGTCCCGCACACCTCGAAGAGACCCAGTACTTC.

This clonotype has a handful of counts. DNA of the CDR3: TGTGCCAGCAGCCAAGTCCCGGGGGCGAGCACTGAAGCTTTCTTT. Protein: CASSQVPGASTEAFF. The chain has TRBV4-2 and TRBJ1-1; weak D call: TRBD1 (6 bases). Germline V gene data show CDR1 as LGHNA and CDR2 as YNFKEQ. V lost 1 base and J lost 4, with 13 bases in between. The CDR3 is 15 amino acids.

This CDR3 reads CAISGAGGRGYEQYF. The CDR3 nucleotides read TGTGCCATCAGTGGCGCGGGGGGTAGGGGGTACGAGCAGTACTTC. V and J are TRBV10-3 and TRBJ2-7; TRBD2 matches 8 bases. CDR1 is ENHRY, CDR2 SYGVKD, per germline. This CDR3 spans 15 amino acids. V was pared by 4 bases and J by 4 bases, with 9 bases of the junction left unmatched.

Here the CDR3 DNA reads TGCAGCGTACGACAGTCTGGCAATCAGCCCCAGCATTTT. Its protein product is CSVRQSGNQPQHF. The J gene is TRBJ1-5, the V gene TRBV29-1; possible D gene TRBD1, 5 bases. This CDR3 has 13 residues. Trimming removed 6 bases from V and 2 bases from J, with 11 bases in between. Per germline, CDR1 SQVTM and CDR2 ANQGSEA.